This T cell receptor (beta chain) stems from a study of human T cells and chemical hapten exposure. Notes on the study in general: PT1 expanded TCR counts and patch test score correlated positively. Once DPC sensitization occurred, TCRs above 1 in 1000 frequency showed no change.

The time point is: patch test 2, 6 weeks after DPC sensitization. Treatment here: therapeutic diphenylcyclopropenone sensitization with weekly scalp DPC. MiXCR, applied by TCRdb to the RACE reads, yields one record per CDR3 protein. The data show under 75,000 distinct CDR3 sequences, with over 6.5% seen just once and 3% to 4.5% held by the top ten. Trimming removed 4 bases from V and 0 bases from J, with 9 bases in between. CDR1 and CDR2 from the germline V gene are SQVTM and ANQGSEA. The CDR3 totals 13 residues. This clonotype was detected many times. What it recognizes is unknown. The chain couples TRBV29-1 to TRBJ1-1; D is perhaps TRBD1 (5 bases). The sequences come from whole blood, collected in connection with sensitization to the hapten diphenylcyclopropenone (DPC). The receptor's source is a woman aged 50 to 60 with alopecia areata. Some clones in this sample may be carry-over from other donors' samples. CDR3 coding DNA: TGCAGCGTTGTGGGGCAGCTGAACACTGAAGCTTTCTTT. Amino acid sequence: CSVVGQLNTEAFF.